This T cell receptor beta chain was sequenced in a study of coeliac disease. Study-level background: High-resolution HLA typing was lacking; TRBV7-2 bias was queried instead. Study results and caveats: Only 1 of 6 controls, but about 55% of the 18 coeliac samples, showed published gliadin-specific TRB sequences.

Sequencing used one aliquot of about 530,000 cells per fraction. In this sample, this clone turned up a few times. What it binds is not known. V was cut by 3 bases and J by 3 bases, with 7 bases left in between. This CDR3 is built from 13 residues. Germline V gene sequence: CDR1 SGHDN, CDR2 FVKESK. The assay was immunoSEQ multiplex PCR, and TCRdb's table has in-frame clones only and misses some. The sample has about 4,000 clones, roughly three fifths seen once. Input material: lymphocytes from the gut lamina propria. The receptor was derived from a man in his sixties or seventies without celiac disease. The chain employs TRBV14 and TRBJ2-3; D remains unclear. CDR3 sequence reads: CASSQRLTDTQYF. For the CDR3, the DNA is TGTGCCAGCAGCCAGCGATTAACAGATACGCAGTATTTT.